This TCR beta chain was found in a study of T cells in Graves' hyperthyroidism and ophthalmopathy. Findings and caveats of the study: A model of 13 V-J pairs discriminated ophthalmopathy from stable hyperthyroidism. Most thyroid clonotypes with frequency above 0.001 were detected in blood.

Ophthalmopathy patients showed a Clinical Activity Score of at least 3, NOSPECS grade of at least 4 and duration under 3 months. It was around 11 ml of fresh peripheral blood that supplied the PBMCs. This clonotype was seen repeatedly, ten times or more. Antigen: not known. The CDR3 regions of TCR beta were amplified from RNA transcripts. The TCR CDR3 first-round RT-PCR relied on the HTBI primer set. TCRdb re-called the multiplex PCR reads with MiXCR, one entry per CDR3 protein. The table has 530,000 or so distinct CDR3 sequences, approximately 25% seen once. Sequenced material: blood. The origin of this receptor is a woman aged 25-40 years with Graves' ophthalmopathy.

The CDR3 loop is CASSYYAAERPGNTIYF. The CDR3 DNA follows: TGTGCCAGCAGTTACTACGCTGCTGAACGGCCTGGAAACACCATATATTTT. The V and J genes are TRBV6-5 and TRBJ1-3, with D hard to call. The ends were cut back, 1 base at V and 2 bases at J, with 15 bases in the middle. Germline V gene lookup returns CDR1 MNHEY and CDR2 SVGAGI. The CDR3 totals 17 residues.